These 27 T cell receptor beta chains were all obtained from the same sample, sequenced in a study of T-cell memory formation after mild COVID-19. MiXCR was run by TCRdb on the 5' RACE reads, yielding one entry per CDR3 protein. The repertoire has more than 250,000 distinct CDR3 sequences, approximately 15% of them found once; the top ten carry roughly a fifth. Sequencing was carried out using PBMCs or a T cell subset sorted from them (not recorded which). The receptor source for this set is a man between 18 and 29 years old who had mild COVID-19 (a few samples of this study predate the infection). Cell type and time point are not known.

This clonotype came up many times. This chain uses TRBV13 with TRBJ2-2; D is unresolved. Germline loops: CDR1 PRHDT, CDR2 FYEKMQ (reference sequence). Deletions cut 5 bases from V and 8 bases from J, with 9 bases between. The CDR3 runs 12 residues. CDR3 sequence (DNA): TGTGCCAGCAGCCTCCCTGGGGGGGAGCTGTTTTTT. Protein sequence: CASSLPGGELFF.

In this sample, this clonotype turned up a few times. This sequence joins TRBV25-1 and TRBJ2-1, with TRBD2 matching 12 bases. The J segment lost 6 bases and the V segment lost 7 bases, leaving 7 bases of the junction unmatched. The CDR3 sequence is 15 residues long. Germline V gene data show CDR1 as MGHDK and CDR2 as SYGVNS. CDR3 protein: CASTPGLAGGNEQFF. The CDR3, as DNA: TGTGCCAGCACTCCGGGACTAGCGGGTGGCAATGAGCAGTTCTTC.

In this sample, this clonotype turned up a few times. The chain combines TRBV12-3 or TRBV12-4 with TRBJ1-2; a weak D match, TRBD1 (6 bases). V was cut by 6 bases and J by 8 bases, with 10 bases left in between. The CDR3 runs 11 residues. The DNA for the CDR3 is TGTGCCAGCAGCACAGGGTGGGGCTACACCTTC. Its translation: CASSTGWGYTF.

This clonotype was detected many times. The rearrangement uses TRBV29-1 and TRBJ2-5; the D gene is possibly TRBD1 (7 bases). The CDR3 has 15 residues. Per the germline V gene, CDR1 is SQVTM and CDR2 is ANQGSEA. Trimming took off 7 bases at V and 4 bases at J, with 22 bases between the two ends. The CDR3 nucleotides read TGCAGCGAACAGGGGCTGGTGGAGGGTCGAGAGACCCAGTACTTC. Encoded protein: CSEQGLVEGRETQYF.

At least ten counts were recorded for this clonotype. The chain couples TRBV5-6 to TRBJ2-5; 7 positions match TRBD1. Germline V gene data show CDR1 as SGHDT and CDR2 as YYEEEE. The trim removed 3 bases at V and 4 bases at J, leaving 6 bases unmatched. This CDR3 is 14 amino acids long. The CDR3 reads CASSWATGRETQYF. The CDR3 region has the DNA TGTGCCAGCAGCTGGGCGACAGGGCGAGAGACCCAGTACTTC.

The genes are TRBV7-9 and TRBJ2-7, with D perhaps matching TRBD1 or TRBD2 (6 bases each). The CDR3 extends over 15 amino acids. The germline V and J ends were trimmed by 5 bases and 9 bases, with 23 bases remaining between them. CDR1 and CDR2 (germline): SEHNR, FQNEAQ (reference sequence). The CDR3 region has the DNA TGTGCCAGCAGCCCACAGGGCCTGGAGGGAGCTGGGCAGTACTTC. Protein sequence: CASSPQGLEGAGQYF.

The gene calls are TRBV4-1 and TRBJ2-7, with D perhaps TRBD2 (5 bases). The V gene lost 2 bases and the J gene lost 3 bases, with 11 bases spanning the gap. The CDR3 extends over 14 amino acids. Per the germline V gene, CDR1 is MGHRA and CDR2 is YSYEKL. CDR3 amino acids: CASSQFGLGYEQYF. DNA for the CDR3: TGCGCCAGCAGCCAATTCGGACTTGGCTACGAGCAGTACTTC.

The chain employs TRBV15 and TRBJ2-1; no clear D. Looked up from germline, CDR1 is LNHNV and CDR2 is YYDKDF (reference sequence). Trimming took 0 bases from V and 9 from J, leaving 12 bases between them. The CDR3 is 14 residues long. CDR3 nucleotide sequence: TGTGCCACCAGCAGAGATACCCGCCTCGGTGAGCAGTTCTTC. It codes for CATSRDTRLGEQFF.

The chain uses TRBV5-1 and TRBJ1-1; the D gene is possibly TRBD1 (5 bases). V was shortened by 0 bases and J by 4 bases, with 7 bases between the two germline ends. The CDR3 loop spans 13 amino acids. CDR1 SGHRS and CDR2 YFSETQ come from the germline V gene. The CDR3 protein is CASSLGQTTEAFF. In DNA, the CDR3 is TGCGCCAGCAGCTTGGGACAGACCACTGAAGCTTTCTTT.

This clonotype has just a few counts. The chain has TRBV4-2 and TRBJ2-1; D might be TRBD2 (6 bases). The CDR3 is 15 amino acids. V was trimmed by 0 bases and J by 3 bases, leaving 9 bases between them. Looked up from germline, CDR1 is LGHNA and CDR2 is YNFKEQ. CDR3 sequence: CASSQDGTDYNEQFF. For the CDR3, the DNA is TGTGCCAGCAGCCAAGATGGGACTGACTACAATGAGCAGTTCTTC.

The chain employs TRBV5-1 and TRBJ2-3; D is uncertain. This CDR3 is 12 amino acids long. CDR1 and CDR2 (germline): SGHRS, YFSETQ. Trimming cost V 0 bases and J 9 bases, with 8 bases left between them. The DNA for the CDR3 is TGCGCCAGCAGCTTGGACAGAAAAACGCAGTATTTT. This sequence encodes CASSLDRKTQYF.

The CDR3 spells CASVTEEYGYTF. The CDR3 nucleotides are TGTGCCAGCGTAACAGAGGAGTATGGCTACACCTTC. V usage is TRBV2 and J usage is TRBJ1-2; D is unclear. The CDR3 runs 12 residues. The V end lost 8 bases, the J end lost 5 bases, and 12 bases lay between the germline ends. The germline V gene has CDR1 SNHLY and CDR2 FYNNEI.

This clonotype showed up just a few times. The V and J genes are TRBV5-1 and TRBJ1-2, with TRBD1 identical over 8 bases. The CDR3 is made up of 14 amino acids. The germline V gene has CDR1 SGHRS and CDR2 YFSETQ. The J segment lost 6 bases and the V segment lost 4 bases, leaving 8 bases of the junction unmatched. The CDR3 DNA is TGCGCCAGCAGCCTTGACAGGGGAGGAGATGGCTACACCTTC. Its translation: CASSLDRGGDGYTF.

This clonotype has more than one count but fewer than ten. CDR3 region: CSVVRGLDYEETQYF. In DNA form, the CDR3 reads TGCAGCGTTGTTAGGGGTTTAGATTATGAAGAGACCCAGTACTTC. The chain carries TRBV29-1 and TRBJ2-5; tentative D call: TRBD1 (5 bases). The CDR3 runs 15 residues. Germline assignment: CDR1 SQVTM and CDR2 ANQGSEA. V was pared by 4 bases and J by 3 bases, with 18 bases between.

The V call is TRBV7-9, the J call TRBJ2-7, with a tentative D call TRBD2 (5 bases). Germline CDR1 is SEHNR and CDR2 is FQNEAQ (reference sequence). V dropped 5 bases and J dropped 2 bases, with 13 bases sitting between them. The CDR3 runs 14 residues. CDR3 in amino acids: CASSPDYQPYEQYV. In DNA, the CDR3 is TGTGCCAGCAGCCCAGACTATCAACCCTACGAGCAGTACGTC.

This chain connects TRBV6-5 to TRBJ1-2; no reliable D call. Germline CDR1 MNHEY, CDR2 SVGAGI. The CDR3 consists of 14 residues. V lost 5 bases to trimming and J lost 1 base, with 11 bases between them. The CDR3 DNA is TGTGCCAGCAGTCCTGTCCAGAGTAACTATGGCTACACCTTC. Its protein product is CASSPVQSNYGYTF.

The rearrangement joins TRBV10-3 to TRBJ2-2; 7 bases match TRBD1. The germline V gene encodes CDR1 ENHRY and CDR2 SYGVKD. This CDR3 is 14 amino acids long. Trimming removed 4 bases from V and 6 bases from J; junction bases left unmatched: 5. The CDR3 bases are TGTGCCATCAGTGGACGACAGGGATCCGGGGAGCTGTTTTTT. The encoded protein is CAISGRQGSGELFF.

The genes are TRBV29-1 and TRBJ1-4, with 10 bases that match TRBD1. The V segment lost 4 bases and the J segment 10 bases; nucleotides outside the gene matches: 12. Germline values: CDR1 SQVTM, CDR2 ANQGSEA. CDR3 length: 15 residues. The CDR3 nucleotides read TGCAGCGTTGTGGTGACAGGGGGCTTTTATGGAAAACTGTTTTTT. Its protein product is CSVVVTGGFYGKLFF.

The chain carries TRBV7-8 and TRBJ2-7; the D is unclear. Deletions cut 1 base from V and 4 bases from J, with 11 bases between. This CDR3 has 14 residues. Germline V CDR1 and CDR2: SGHVS, FQNEAQ. This CDR3 is CASSLVPRQYEQYF. For the CDR3, the DNA is TGTGCCAGCAGCTTAGTCCCCCGGCAGTACGAGCAGTACTTC.

V and J are TRBV6-2 or TRBV6-3 and TRBJ2-3; D is possibly TRBD1 or TRBD2 (5 bases each). Trimming took off 3 bases at V and 9 bases at J, with 19 bases between the two ends. Germline V gene lookup returns CDR1 MNHEY and CDR2 SVGEGT. CDR3 size: 15 residues. The chain's CDR3 is CASSYSGTPRRTQYF. The CDR3 DNA is TGTGCCAGCAGTTATTCAGGGACGCCCCGCAGGACGCAGTATTTT.

The chain carries TRBV4-3 and TRBJ2-2; possible D gene TRBD2, 5 bases. Trimming stripped 4 bases from V and 5 bases from J, with 17 bases between. The CDR3 extends over 16 amino acids. CDR1 is LGHNA and CDR2 is YSLEER in the germline V gene. The CDR3 nucleotides are TGCGCCAGCAGCCGCCGGACTGACCCACGGACCGGGGAGCTGTTTTTT. Protein: CASSRRTDPRTGELFF.

The V gene is TRBV7-9, the J gene TRBJ2-5; 7 bases fit TRBD1. The trim removed 5 bases at V and 3 bases at J, leaving 6 bases unmatched. The CDR3 totals 14 residues. Looked up from germline, CDR1 is SEHNR and CDR2 is FQNEAQ (reference sequence). CDR3 residues: CASSRTGWKETQYF. CDR3 sequence (DNA): TGTGCCAGCAGCCGGACAGGATGGAAAGAGACCCAGTACTTC.

This clonotype occurred a few times. The gene calls are TRBV14 and TRBJ2-3; 10 bases match TRBD1. The CDR3 is made up of 17 amino acids. CDR1 is SGHDN and CDR2 is FVKESK in the germline V gene. The V and J ends lost 1 base and 4 bases, in that order; junction bases with no gene match: 8. CDR3 DNA: TGTGCCAGCAGCCAAGTGGGGCCGGGACAGGGGTCAGATACGCAGTATTTT. Translation: CASSQVGPGQGSDTQYF.

The V call is TRBV20-1, the J call TRBJ1-2; no reliable D call. Germline values: CDR1 DFQATT, CDR2 SNEGSKA (reference sequence). CDR3 length: 13 residues. Trimming took off 0 bases at V and 5 bases at J, with 10 bases between the two ends. CDR3 DNA sequence: TGCAGTGCTAGAGATTCGTGGAGTTATGGCTACACCTTC. Translation: CSARDSWSYGYTF.

In this sample, this clonotype turned up a few times. The V and J genes are TRBV7-6 and TRBJ1-1; 11 bases align to TRBD1. The CDR3 is made up of 15 amino acids. V shed 2 bases, J shed 10 bases, and the junction held 9 bases outside the gene matches. Germline CDR1 and CDR2: SGHVS and FNYEAQ. CDR3 region: CASSLSGQGARVAFF. CDR3 bases: TGTGCCAGCAGCTTAAGTGGACAGGGGGCGCGGGTAGCTTTCTTT.

The rearrangement uses TRBV29-1 and TRBJ2-3, with D possibly matching TRBD2 (5 bases). V shed 1 base and J shed 0 bases, with 17 bases lying between them. Germline V gene data show CDR1 as SQVTM and CDR2 as ANQGSEA. This CDR3 contains 17 residues. Written as DNA, the CDR3 is TGCAGCGTTGAAGCTCCCGGCGCGGGCGATAGCACAGATACGCAGTATTTT. Translation gives CSVEAPGAGDSTDTQYF.

This clonotype was picked up many times. The CDR3 sequence is CASSLRRWADTQYF. The CDR3 DNA is TGCGCCAGCAGCTTACGCCGATGGGCAGATACGCAGTATTTT. The rearrangement links TRBV4-1 to TRBJ2-3, with unresolved D. This CDR3 contains 14 residues. V lost 5 bases, J lost 4 bases, and 13 bases lay in between. Looked up from germline, CDR1 is MGHRA and CDR2 is YSYEKL.